The clone carrying this T cell receptor (beta chain) was counted a few times. The data were taken from a study of T cells in Graves' hyperthyroidism and ophthalmopathy. Amplified regions were TCR beta CDR3 sequences from RNA transcripts. First-round RT-PCR of the TCR CDR3 relied on the HTBI primer set. TCRdb reprocessed the multiplex PCR reads with MiXCR, giving one entry per CDR3 protein. The repertoire holds nearly 600,000 distinct CDR3 sequences, over 11% seen once, with about 5.8% in the top ten. The CDR3 is 14 amino acids. CDR1 is SGHRS and CDR2 is YFSETQ in the germline V gene. V dropped 3 bases and J dropped 7 bases, with 17 bases sitting between them.

The specimen was blood. The chain links TRBV5-1 to TRBJ2-7; D tentatively fits TRBD1 or TRBD2 (5 bases each). The receptor was derived from a woman aged 25 to 39 with Graves' hyperthyroidism that later progressed to Graves' ophthalmopathy. The CDR3 DNA reads TGCGCCAGCAGCTCTACCGGGACGACATGGGAGCAGTACTTC. Its translation is CASSSTGTTWEQYF.